A single sample gave rise to the 13 T cell receptor beta chains below, sequenced in a study of cytomegalovirus exposure and HLA in healthy donors. 60 Vbeta and 13 Jbeta primers were used in PCR. TCRdb keeps only in-frame clones here, not all; method: immunoSEQ multiplex PCR. The sample has under 200,000 clones, roughly 75% seen once. What was sequenced was PBMCs. The receptors were gathered from a man aged 40-50 years in good health and CMV-seronegative.

This clone was seen a handful of times. This chain joins TRBV4-1 and TRBJ2-7; 7 bases align to TRBD2. The CDR3 consists of 17 residues. The germline V gene encodes CDR1 MGHRA and CDR2 YSYEKL. Unmatched junction bases numbered 13, after V lost 3 bases and J lost 2 bases. This CDR3 is CASSQAVGSGRPYEQYF. Here the CDR3 DNA reads TGCGCCAGCAGCCAGGCGGTGGGTAGCGGGCGCCCCTACGAGCAGTACTTC.

The chain couples TRBV27 to TRBJ2-7, with 11 bases identical to TRBD1. There are 15 residues in the CDR3. Germline CDR1 reads MNHEY; CDR2 reads SMNVEV (reference sequence). V gave up 4 bases and J gave up 4 bases; unmatched junction bases: 6. The CDR3 is CASSSGQGVRYEQYF. CDR3 DNA: TGTGCCAGCAGTTCGGGACAGGGGGTCCGATACGAGCAGTACTTC.

This clone came up once. This chain connects TRBV5-1 to TRBJ2-7; perhaps TRBD1 as D (5 bases). The V end lost 2 bases, the J end lost 6 bases, and 15 bases lay between the germline ends. Per germline, CDR1 SGHRS and CDR2 YFSETQ. The CDR3 is 14 amino acids. DNA for the CDR3: TGCGCCAGCAGCTTTGAAGGGGATCTCGGCGAGCAGTACTTC. Translation gives CASSFEGDLGEQYF.

V usage is TRBV7-3 and J usage is TRBJ2-3; 7 nucleotides agree with TRBD2. The ends lost 4 bases at V and 3 bases at J; junction bases unmatched: 13. The CDR3 consists of 17 residues. The germline CDR1 and CDR2 sequences are SGHTA and FQGTGA. CDR3 amino acids: CASSSQWGRSGTDTQYF. In nucleotides, the CDR3 is TGTGCCAGCAGCTCTCAGTGGGGCCGTAGCGGGACAGATACGCAGTATTTT.

Comment on this clone: At one of its ends the junction is not consistent with the germline gene, which may arise from a read error. This chain links TRBV6-5 with TRBJ2-2, with TRBD2 matching 10 bases. This CDR3 contains 16 residues. Germline V gene sequence: CDR1 MNHEY, CDR2 SVGAGI. The CDR3 DNA reads TGTGCCAGCAGGTACTGGACTAGCGGGAACACCGGGGAGCTGTTTTTT. Its translation: CASRYWTSGNTGELFF.

The V and J genes are TRBV6-1 and TRBJ1-1; TRBD1 might be the D (6 bases). V shed 2 bases and J shed 5 bases, with 15 bases lying between them. CDR1 and CDR2 (germline): MNHNS, SASEGT. The CDR3 extends over 15 amino acids. CDR3 region: CASSEWGGPETEAFF. The CDR3 nucleotides read TGTGCCAGCAGTGAATGGGGGGGGCCAGAGACTGAAGCTTTCTTT.

The V and J genes are TRBV6-1 and TRBJ2-5, with TRBD1 matching 11 bases. The germline V gene encodes CDR1 MNHNS and CDR2 SASEGT. V lost 4 bases and J lost 4; bases outside the gene matches: 2. The CDR3 contains 14 residues. The CDR3 region has the DNA TGTGCCAGCAGTGCGGACAGGGGGCGAGAGACCCAGTACTTC. Protein sequence: CASSADRGRETQYF.

DNA for the CDR3: TGTGCCAGCAGTGACCGCCCGGGACAGCTAGCTGGAGATACGCAGTATTTT. It codes for CASSDRPGQLAGDTQYF. V and J are TRBV6-4 and TRBJ2-3; 7 nucleotides match TRBD1. V lost 2 bases and J lost 5; bases outside the gene matches: 13. Looked up from germline, CDR1 is MRHNA and CDR2 is SNTAGT. The CDR3 has 17 amino acids.

This clone was counted a few times. The chain is built from TRBV5-4 and TRBJ1-2, with D maybe TRBD1 (6 bases). The germline V and J ends were trimmed by 2 bases and 8 bases, with 22 bases remaining between them. The germline V gene has CDR1 SGHNT and CDR2 YYREEE (reference sequence). This CDR3 has 16 residues. CDR3 in DNA: TGTGCCAGCAGCTTTCAGCTGGGGGCGGACCTGGGGGGCTACACCTTC. It encodes CASSFQLGADLGGYTF.

The V call is TRBV27, the J call TRBJ2-6; tentatively, D is TRBD1 (6 bases). Germline values: CDR1 MNHEY, CDR2 SMNVEV (reference sequence). The V end lost 3 bases, the J end lost 5 bases, and 8 bases lay between the germline ends. CDR3 length: 14 residues. The CDR3 loop reads CASSFRGWANVLTF. CDR3 coding DNA: TGTGCCAGCAGTTTTAGGGGGTGGGCCAACGTCCTGACTTTC.

The gene calls are TRBV7-2 and TRBJ2-4; possibly TRBD1 for D (6 bases). The CDR3 has 15 amino acids. Germline V gene data show CDR1 as SGHTA and CDR2 as FQGNSA. With 1 base removed from V and 1 base from J, the gap between germline ends came to 8 bases. CDR3 protein: CASSLGQGAKNIQYF. In DNA form, the CDR3 reads TGTGCCAGCAGCTTAGGCCAGGGGGCCAAAAACATTCAGTACTTC.

The chain couples TRBV4-1 to TRBJ2-7, with D unresolved. Germline V CDR1 and CDR2: MGHRA, YSYEKL. CDR3 size: 13 residues. Trimming shortened V by 1 base and J by 2 bases, and 6 bases separated the two germline ends. The CDR3 spells CASSQGVPYEQYF. CDR3 bases: TGCGCCAGCAGCCAAGGAGTGCCCTACGAGCAGTACTTC.

This clone was detected only a few times. The chain is built from TRBV18 and TRBJ1-1; no clear D gene. Germline CDR1 and CDR2: KGHSH and LQKENI. This CDR3 contains 14 residues. Trimming took off 4 bases at V and 4 bases at J, with 13 bases between the two ends. Here the CDR3 reads CASSLYGEATEAFF. In DNA form, the CDR3 reads TGTGCCAGCTCACTCTACGGGGAGGCCACTGAAGCTTTCTTT.